The clone carrying this T cell receptor beta chain appeared once. Libraries were prepared by immunoSEQ multiplex PCR; TCRdb keeps only in-frame clonotypes and omits some of them. The repertoire holds 140,000 to 150,000 clones, with 85% to 90% as singletons. Germline CDR1 reads LNHDA; CDR2 reads SQIVND (reference sequence). Trimming left V 7 bases short and J 0 bases short, with 22 bases between. The CDR3 consists of 18 residues. These data come from a study of blood T cell repertoires in COVID-19. The chain combines TRBV19 with TRBJ1-3; D call uncertain. Input material: PBMCs or T cells enriched from blood (not recorded which). This clonotype originated in a woman in her thirties with acute COVID-19. CDR3 nucleotide sequence: TGTGCCAGTAACCCCCCGGCCCCCCGTAGACTCTCTGGAAACACCATATATTTT. Protein sequence: CASNPPAPRRLSGNTIYF. The full variable domain, rest sourced from reference TRBV19 and TRBJ1-3, is DGGITQSPKYLFRKEGQNVTLSCEQNLNHDAMYWYRQDPGQGLRLIYYSQIVNDFQKGDIAEGYSVSREKKESFPLTVTSAQKNPTAFYLCASNPPAPRRLSGNTIYFGEGSWLTVV.